Listed here are 6 T cell receptor beta chains from one sample, sequenced in a study of cytomegalovirus exposure and HLA in healthy donors. Primers: 60 Vbeta forward and 13 Jbeta reverse. Sequencing was performed with immunoSEQ multiplex PCR; in TCRdb, only in-frame clones are kept and a portion is missing. The sample lists 90,000 to 120,000 clones, roughly 82% occurring once. Input material: PBMCs. The receptors originated from a man aged 25 to 40 in good health and CMV-seropositive.

This clone was detected once. The chain joins TRBV5-1 to TRBJ1-2, with 7 nucleotides matching TRBD1. The V and J ends lost 0 bases and 6 bases, in that order; junction bases with no gene match: 5. Germline CDR1 SGHRS, CDR2 YFSETQ. This CDR3 comprises 14 residues. The CDR3 is CASSLEGALNGYTF. CDR3 nucleotide sequence: TGCGCCAGCAGCTTGGAGGGGGCGCTTAATGGCTACACCTTC.

The chain is built from TRBV15 and TRBJ1-2; D ambiguous. The length of the CDR3 is 15 residues. CDR1 LNHNV and CDR2 YYDKDF come from the germline V gene (reference sequence). Trimming pared 0 bases from V and 4 bases from J, leaving 12 bases between. CDR3 sequence: CATSRDASYGYGYTF. The CDR3, as DNA: TGTGCCACCAGCAGAGATGCGTCTTACGGCTATGGCTACACCTTC.

This chain joins TRBV2 and TRBJ2-1; 10 bases are shared with TRBD2. J gave up 4 bases and V 4 bases, and 13 bases lay outside the gene matches. Germline V CDR1 and CDR2: SNHLY, FYNNEI. The CDR3 has 18 residues. The DNA of the CDR3 is TGTGCCAGCAGTGGAGTACTGATAGCGGGGGGTAGTTACAATGAGCAGTTCTTC. It translates to CASSGVLIAGGSYNEQFF.

This clone was recorded once. The chain carries TRBV10-3 and TRBJ1-2, with TRBD1 as a possible D gene (6 bases). Trimming removed 4 bases at V and 4 bases at J, with 10 bases between. CDR1 and CDR2 (germline): ENHRY, SYGVKD. The CDR3 runs to 13 residues. The CDR3 protein is CAISAGDPYGYTF. CDR3 DNA: TGTGCCATCAGTGCAGGGGACCCCTATGGCTACACCTTC.

As DNA, the CDR3 is TGTGCCAGCAGGGGACCAGGGGGGTATGGCTACACCTTC. Residues: CASRGPGGYGYTF. This chain uses TRBV6-5 with TRBJ1-2; 7 bases agree with TRBD1. V shed 6 bases, J shed 5 bases, and the junction held 6 bases outside the gene matches. The CDR3 is 13 residues long. CDR1 is MNHEY and CDR2 is SVGAGI in the germline V gene.

The rearrangement links TRBV6-1 to TRBJ2-1; 11 nucleotides agree with TRBD2. CDR1 and CDR2 (germline): MNHNS, SASEGT. V was clipped by 8 bases and J by 3 bases; unmatched bases: 3. CDR3 length: 14 residues. The CDR3 bases are TGTGCCAGCCTAGCGGGGGGCGACTACAATGAGCAGTTCTTC. Translating gives CASLAGGDYNEQFF.